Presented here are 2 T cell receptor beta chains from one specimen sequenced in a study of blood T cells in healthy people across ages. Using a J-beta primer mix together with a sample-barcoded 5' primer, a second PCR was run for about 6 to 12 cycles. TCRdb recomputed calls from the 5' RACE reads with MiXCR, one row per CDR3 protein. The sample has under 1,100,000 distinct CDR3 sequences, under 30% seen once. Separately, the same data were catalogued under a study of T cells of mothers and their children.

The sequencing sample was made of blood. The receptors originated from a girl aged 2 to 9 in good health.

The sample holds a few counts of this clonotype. CDR3 in amino acids: CATSRSPGQGSMNEQFF. CDR3 nucleotides: TGTGCCACCAGCAGATCCCCGGGACAGGGGTCCATGAATGAGCAGTTCTTC. The chain carries TRBV15 and TRBJ2-1; the match to TRBD1 covers 10 bases. Germline V lookup: CDR1 LNHNV, CDR2 YYDKDF (reference sequence). The CDR3 is 17 residues long. V was pared by 2 bases and J by 7 bases, with 11 bases of the junction left unmatched.

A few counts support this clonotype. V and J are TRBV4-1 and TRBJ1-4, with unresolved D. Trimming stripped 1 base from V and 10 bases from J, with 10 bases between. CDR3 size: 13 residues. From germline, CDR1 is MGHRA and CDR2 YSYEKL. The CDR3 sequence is CASSQVVVGKLFF. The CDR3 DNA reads TGCGCCAGCAGCCAAGTGGTGGTTGGAAAACTGTTTTTT.